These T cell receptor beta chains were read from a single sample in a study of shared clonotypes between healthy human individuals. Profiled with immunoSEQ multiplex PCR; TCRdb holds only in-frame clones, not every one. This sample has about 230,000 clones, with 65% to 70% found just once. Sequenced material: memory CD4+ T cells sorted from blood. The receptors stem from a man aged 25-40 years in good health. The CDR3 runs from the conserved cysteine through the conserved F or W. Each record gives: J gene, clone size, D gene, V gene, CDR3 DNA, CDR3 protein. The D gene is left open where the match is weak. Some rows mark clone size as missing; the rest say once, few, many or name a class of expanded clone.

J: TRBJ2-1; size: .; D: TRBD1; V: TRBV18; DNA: TGTGCCAGCTCACCACCCGCCGGGACAGGGGGTATTTGGAATGAGCAGTTCTTC; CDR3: CASSPPAGTGGIWNEQFF
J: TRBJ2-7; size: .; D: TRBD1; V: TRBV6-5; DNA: TGTGCCAGCAGCCCGGACCGGGACAGGCTCTACGAGCAGTACTTC; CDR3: CASSPDRDRLYEQYF
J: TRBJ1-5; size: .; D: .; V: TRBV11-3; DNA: TGTGCCAGCAGCCTGAACCAGGGTAACAATCAGCCCCAGCATTTT; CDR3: CASSLNQGNNQPQHF
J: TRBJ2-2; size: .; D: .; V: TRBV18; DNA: TGTGCCAGCTCTAATATCGGCCAGGCAACGGGGGAGCTGTTTTTT; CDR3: CASSNIGQATGELFF
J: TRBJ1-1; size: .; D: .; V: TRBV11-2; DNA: TGTGCCAGCAGCGGGTGGACTGAGGGGACTGAAGCTTTCTTT; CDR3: CASSGWTEGTEAFF
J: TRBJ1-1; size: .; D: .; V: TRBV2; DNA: TGTGCCAGCAGTGAAGCGCTTGCAACGGGCCAAAACCTGGCTTTCTTT; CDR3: CASSEALATGQNLAFF
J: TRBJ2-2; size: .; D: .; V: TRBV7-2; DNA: TGTGCCAGCAGCCCCCTGGGCAGGGCCACCGGGGAGCTGTTTTTT; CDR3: CASSPLGRATGELFF
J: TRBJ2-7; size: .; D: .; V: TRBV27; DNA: TGTGCCAGCGGCCCCGGAGGGTTGGTGACCTACGAGCAGTACTTC; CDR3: CASGPGGLVTYEQYF
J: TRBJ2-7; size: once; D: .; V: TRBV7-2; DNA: TGTGCCAGCAGCTTAGCTACGGGGACCTACGAGCAGTACTTC; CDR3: CASSLATGTYEQYF
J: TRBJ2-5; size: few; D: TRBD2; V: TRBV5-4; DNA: TGTGCCAGCAGCTGGGGGACTAGCGGACAAGAGACCCAGTACTTC; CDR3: CASSWGTSGQETQYF
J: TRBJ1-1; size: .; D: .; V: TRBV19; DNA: TGTGCCAGTAGTTGGCGGGAGTGGGAGAGTGAAGCTTTCTTT; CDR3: CASSWREWESEAFF
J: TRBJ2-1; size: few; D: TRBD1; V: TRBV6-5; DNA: TGTGCCAGCAGGGACAGGGGGCCCTATGAGCAGTTCTTC; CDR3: CASRDRGPYEQFF
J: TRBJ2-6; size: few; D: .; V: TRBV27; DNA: TGTGCCAGCACCGGATATACAGGGCCGGGTGGGGCCAACGTCCTGACTTTC; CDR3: CASTGYTGPGGANVLTF
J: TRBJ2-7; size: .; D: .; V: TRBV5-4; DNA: TGTGCCAGCAGCTTGTTTCGGGGTGGCGCGGCCGACGAGCAGTACTTC; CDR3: CASSLFRGGAADEQYF
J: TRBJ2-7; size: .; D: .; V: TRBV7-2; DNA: TGTGCCAGCAGCCCCGGACTTAGGAGCTCCTACGAGCAGTACTTC; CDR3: CASSPGLRSSYEQYF
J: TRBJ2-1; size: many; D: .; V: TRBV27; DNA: TGTGCCAGCAGTTTATTGTCCAGAAGGGGTGGGATGCCATCCTACAATGAGCAGTTCTTC; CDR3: CASSLLSRRGGMPSYNEQFF
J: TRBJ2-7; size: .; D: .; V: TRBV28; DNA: TGTGCCAGCGGTGCGGGCCAGGCCTACGAGCAGTACTTC; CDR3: CASGAGQAYEQYF
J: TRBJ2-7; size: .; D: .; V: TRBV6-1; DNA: TGTGCCAGCAGTGTGGAGGGTGCCTACGAGCAGTACTTC; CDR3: CASSVEGAYEQYF
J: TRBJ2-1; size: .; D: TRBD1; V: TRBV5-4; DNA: TGTGCCAGCAGCTTGGCTGGAGTGCAGGGACAGGGCTACAATGAGCAGTTCTTC; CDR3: CASSLAGVQGQGYNEQFF